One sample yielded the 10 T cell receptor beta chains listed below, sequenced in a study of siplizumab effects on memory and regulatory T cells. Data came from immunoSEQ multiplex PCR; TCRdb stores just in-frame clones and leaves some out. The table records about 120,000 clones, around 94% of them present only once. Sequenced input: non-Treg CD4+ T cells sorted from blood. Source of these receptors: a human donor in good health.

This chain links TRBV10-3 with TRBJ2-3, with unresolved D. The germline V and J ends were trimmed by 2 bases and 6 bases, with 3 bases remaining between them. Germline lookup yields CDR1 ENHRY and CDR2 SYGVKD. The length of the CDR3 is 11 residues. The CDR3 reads CAISEGDTQYF. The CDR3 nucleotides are TGTGCCATCAGTGAGGGGGATACGCAGTATTTT.

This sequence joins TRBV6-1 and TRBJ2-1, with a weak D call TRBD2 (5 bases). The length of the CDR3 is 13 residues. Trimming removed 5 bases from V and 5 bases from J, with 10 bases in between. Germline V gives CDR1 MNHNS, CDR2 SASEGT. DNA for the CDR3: TGTGCCAGCAGTTCCCAGCGGCACAATGAGCAGTTCTTC. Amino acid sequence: CASSSQRHNEQFF.

The CDR3 nucleotides are TGTGCCAGCAGCCGACAGGTTCAAGAGACCCAGTACTTC. Its translation: CASSRQVQETQYF. The rearrangement uses TRBV7-9 and TRBJ2-5, with D perhaps TRBD1 (6 bases). Per the germline V gene, CDR1 is SEHNR and CDR2 is FQNEAQ (reference sequence). The CDR3 is 13 residues long. Trimming left V 5 bases short and J 2 bases short, with 9 bases between.

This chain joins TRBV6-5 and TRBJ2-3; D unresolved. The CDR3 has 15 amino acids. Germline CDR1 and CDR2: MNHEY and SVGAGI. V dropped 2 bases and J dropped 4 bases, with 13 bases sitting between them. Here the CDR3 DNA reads TGTGCCAGCAGTTACGGTAGGGCCAAGGCAGATACGCAGTATTTT. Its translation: CASSYGRAKADTQYF.

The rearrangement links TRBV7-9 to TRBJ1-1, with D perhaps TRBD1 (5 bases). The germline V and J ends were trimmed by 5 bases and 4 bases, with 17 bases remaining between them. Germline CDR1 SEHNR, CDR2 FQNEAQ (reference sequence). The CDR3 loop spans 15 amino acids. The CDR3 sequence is CASSPRGGEGTEAFF. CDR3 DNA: TGTGCCAGCAGCCCCCGTGGGGGGGAAGGCACTGAAGCTTTCTTT. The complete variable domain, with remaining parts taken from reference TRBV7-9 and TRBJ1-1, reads DTGVSQNPRHKITKRGQNVTFRCDPISEHNRLYWYRQTLGQGPEFLTYFQNEAQLEKSRLLSDRFSAERPKGSFSTLEIQRTEQGDSAMYLCASSPRGGEGTEAFFGQGTRLTVV.

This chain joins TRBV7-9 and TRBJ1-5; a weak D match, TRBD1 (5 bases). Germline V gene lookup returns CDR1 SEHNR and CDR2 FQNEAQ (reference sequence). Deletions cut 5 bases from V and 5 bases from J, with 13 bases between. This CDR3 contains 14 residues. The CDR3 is CASSPGTIDQPQHF. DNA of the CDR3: TGTGCCAGCAGCCCCGGGACGATAGATCAGCCCCAGCATTTT. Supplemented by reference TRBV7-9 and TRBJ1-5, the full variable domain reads DTGVSQNPRHKITKRGQNVTFRCDPISEHNRLYWYRQTLGQGPEFLTYFQNEAQLEKSRLLSDRFSAERPKGSFSTLEIQRTEQGDSAMYLCASSPGTIDQPQHFGDGTRLSIL.

In DNA form, the CDR3 reads TGCGCCAGCAGCTTGGAACTTACGGGGGGTGAGCAGTTCTTC. This translates into CASSLELTGGEQFF. The V gene is TRBV5-1, the J gene TRBJ2-1; 7 bases are a match to TRBD2. This CDR3 is built from 14 residues. CDR1 is SGHRS and CDR2 is YFSETQ in the germline V gene. Unmatched junction bases numbered 6, after V lost 0 bases and J lost 9 bases.

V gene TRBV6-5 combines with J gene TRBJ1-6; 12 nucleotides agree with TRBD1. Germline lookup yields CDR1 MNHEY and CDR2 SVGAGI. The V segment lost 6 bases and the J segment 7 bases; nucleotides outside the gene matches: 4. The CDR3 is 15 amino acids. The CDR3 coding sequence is TGTGCCAGCAGGCCGGGACAGGGGGCAAATTCACCCCTCCACTTT. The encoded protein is CASRPGQGANSPLHF.

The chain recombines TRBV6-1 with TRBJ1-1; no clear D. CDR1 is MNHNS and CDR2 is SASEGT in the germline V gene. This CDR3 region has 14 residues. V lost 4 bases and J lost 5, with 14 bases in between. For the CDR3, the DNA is TGTGCCAGCAGTGCCAATGGGGTAGGAACTGAAGCTTTCTTT. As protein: CASSANGVGTEAFF.

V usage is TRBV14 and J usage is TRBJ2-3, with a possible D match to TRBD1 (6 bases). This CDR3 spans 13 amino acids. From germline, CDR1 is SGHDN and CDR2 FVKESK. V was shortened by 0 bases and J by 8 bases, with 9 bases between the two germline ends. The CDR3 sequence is CASSQEGTSTQYF. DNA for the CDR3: TGTGCCAGCAGCCAAGAGGGGACAAGTACGCAGTATTTT.